The present T cell receptor (beta chain) was sequenced within a study of OX40 agonist ivuxolimab in advanced cancers. At the level of the study: Patients in dose escalation had liver, melanoma, kidney or head and neck cancers.

CDR3 length equals 15 residues. The junction had 11 bases not matched to a gene; V was cut back by 7 bases and J by 2 bases. Germline CDR1 SNHLY, CDR2 FYNNEI. On cycle 4 day 1 and cycle 7 day 1, as well as at baseline, blood was sampled. Sequencing used immunoSEQ multiplex PCR; TCRdb keeps in-frame clones, though not all of them. This sample has about 72,000 clones, with 89% found just once. Study-level points and caveats: Researchers report that CD8+ T cells had, on average, more expanded clones than CD4+.

Worth noting for this clone: Its antigen is not known.

The TCR comes from an adult with an advanced solid tumor such as melanoma, head and neck, liver or kidney cancer. V gene TRBV2 combines with J gene TRBJ2-7; 7 bases are shared with TRBD1. The sequencing here drew on CD4+ or CD8+ T cells sorted from blood, taken in a trial of the OX40 agonist ivuxolimab. The CDR3 loop is CASTLGQVRTYEQYF. The CDR3 coding sequence is TGTGCCAGCACCTTAGGACAGGTGAGAACCTACGAGCAGTACTTC.